A selection of T cell receptor beta chains follows, all from one sample in a study of a mutant IDH1 vaccine in newly diagnosed glioma. Which antigens these TCRs recognize remains unknown. TCRdb's copy holds only in-frame clones and misses some; the assay was immunoSEQ multiplex PCR. Among 45,000 to 55,000 clones, 76% were seen once, and the ten largest hold 9.5% to 15%. Sequenced material: PBMCs, taken from a glioma patient whose treatment included an IDH1 peptide vaccine. These receptors were taken from a man aged 35 to 55 with glioma. The CDR3 runs from the conserved cysteine through the conserved F or W. The D gene is left open where the match is weak. Size is stated for part of the rows, as once, few or many counts, or as a class when the clone is expanded.

j_call	d_call	clone_size	v_call	cdr3_aa	cdr3_nt
TRBJ2-6	.	.	TRBV14	CASSQGAGPGANVLTF	TGTGCCAGCAGCCAGGGCGCAGGGCCTGGGGCCAACGTCCTGACTTTC
TRBJ1-1	.	.	TRBV10-3	CAISEGSTEAFF	TGTGCCATCAGTGAAGGTAGCACTGAAGCTTTCTTT
TRBJ2-1	.	.	TRBV2	CASLQWDEQFF	TGTGCCAGCCTACAGTGGGATGAGCAGTTCTTC
TRBJ1-4	TRBD1	.	TRBV27	CASSWGQQEKLFF	TGTGCCAGCAGTTGGGGACAGCAAGAAAAACTGTTTTTT
TRBJ2-4	TRBD1	.	TRBV18	CASSPRGQGAKGNIQYF	TGTGCCAGCTCACCACGGGGACAGGGGGCGAAGGGAAACATTCAGTACTTC
TRBJ1-2	.	few	TRBV7-8	CASSLGPSQSRFSGYTF	TGTGCCAGCAGCTTAGGACCCTCCCAAAGCCGTTTTTCCGGCTACACCTTC
TRBJ2-1	.	.	TRBV10-1	CASSELLNYNEQFF	TGCGCCAGCAGTGAGCTACTCAACTACAATGAGCAGTTCTTC
TRBJ1-2	.	few	TRBV5-4	CASSQTGPNYGYTF	TGTGCCAGCAGCCAGACAGGACCTAACTATGGCTACACCTTC
TRBJ2-2	.	.	TRBV6-4	CASSADYTGELFF	TGTGCCAGCAGTGCAGATTACACCGGGGAGCTGTTTTTT
TRBJ2-1	TRBD2	.	TRBV6-6	CASSSGTSGRWNEQFF	TGTGCCAGCAGTTCCGGGACTAGCGGGAGATGGAATGAGCAGTTCTTC
TRBJ1-1	TRBD1	.	TRBV30	CAWNWGQLNTEAFF	TGTGCCTGGAACTGGGGACAGTTGAACACTGAAGCTTTCTTT
TRBJ1-5	TRBD1	.	TRBV7-2	CASSYRGQQPQHF	TGTGCCAGCAGTTACAGGGGGCAACAGCCCCAGCATTTT
TRBJ1-2	.	.	TRBV5-4	CASSFEGNYGYTF	TGTGCCAGCAGCTTTGAGGGCAACTATGGCTACACCTTC
TRBJ2-1	TRBD2	.	TRBV11-3	CASSLRLAGDNEQFF	TGTGCCAGCAGCCTACGACTAGCGGGAGACAATGAGCAGTTCTTC
TRBJ1-5	.	.	TRBV14	CASSPIWPQHF	TGTGCCAGCAGCCCCATCTGGCCCCAGCATTTT
TRBJ1-1	TRBD1	.	TRBV6-6	CASSYPRGGEAFF	TGTGCCAGCAGTTACCCCAGGGGGGGAGAAGCTTTCTTT
TRBJ2-3	TRBD2	.	TRBV11-2	CASSLGTSGTSTDTQYF	TGTGCCAGCAGCCTTGGGACTAGCGGGACTAGCACAGATACGCAGTATTTT
TRBJ1-4	.	few	TRBV19	CASSFQGGEKLFF	TGTGCCAGTAGTTTCCAGGGTGGAGAAAAACTGTTTTTT
TRBJ1-2	.	.	TRBV7-6	CASSTPGDGYTF	TGTGCCAGCAGCACCCCTGGGGATGGCTACACCTTC
TRBJ1-2	.	.	TRBV4-1	CASSQGLGYGYTF	TGCGCCAGCAGCCAAGGACTGGGGTATGGCTACACCTTC
TRBJ2-2	TRBD1	.	TRBV7-9	CASSSGQGAGELFF	TGTGCCAGCAGCTCCGGACAGGGTGCCGGGGAGCTGTTTTTT
TRBJ1-2	.	.	TRBV11-2	CASSFGQNYGYTF	TGTGCCAGCAGCTTCGGACAGAACTATGGCTACACCTTC
TRBJ2-3	.	once	TRBV5-5	CASSLATFTDTQYF	TGTGCCAGCAGCTTGGCTACCTTCACAGATACGCAGTATTTT
TRBJ2-3	.	.	TRBV5-4	CASSSAKSGRFDTQYF	TGTGCCAGCAGCTCAGCGAAAAGTGGACGGTTCGATACGCAGTATTTT
TRBJ2-5	TRBD2	.	TRBV23-1	CASPPGTSGGGRVGTQYF	TGCGCCAGCCCCCCCGGGACTAGCGGGGGGGGGCGTGTAGGGACCCAGTACTTC
TRBJ2-3	.	.	TRBV9	CASSFPAGTTDTQYF	TGTGCCAGCAGCTTCCCCGCGGGGACCACAGATACGCAGTATTTT
TRBJ2-7	TRBD2	few	TRBV15	CATSRGTSGPYEQYF	TGTGCCACCAGCAGAGGGACTAGCGGACCCTACGAGCAGTACTTC
TRBJ2-5	.	.	TRBV7-9	CASSGGDSRQETQYF	TGTGCCAGCAGTGGGGGGGACAGCAGACAAGAGACCCAGTACTTC
TRBJ1-4	.	.	TRBV5-1	CASSLKREVGEKLFF	TGCGCCAGCAGTCTCAAGAGGGAAGTAGGAGAAAAACTGTTTTTT
TRBJ2-1	.	once	TRBV7-2	CASSSHLTGASEQFF	TGTGCCAGCAGCTCCCACCTAACGGGAGCCAGTGAGCAGTTCTTC
TRBJ1-1	.	.	TRBV29-1	CSVLRGMYGGTEAFF	TGCAGCGTTCTACGGGGCATGTACGGGGGCACTGAAGCTTTCTTT
TRBJ2-5	.	.	TRBV6-1	CASRPDDRNTETQYF	TGTGCCAGCAGGCCTGATGACAGAAATACCGAGACCCAGTACTTC
TRBJ1-1	.	.	TRBV19	CASSIDRDTEAFF	TGTGCCAGTAGTATAGATCGAGACACTGAAGCTTTCTTT
TRBJ2-2	TRBD2	.	TRBV15	CATSSHLGLAGANTGELFF	TGTGCCACCAGCAGTCATTTAGGACTAGCGGGAGCGAACACCGGGGAGCTGTTTTTT
TRBJ2-5	.	.	TRBV11-3	CASSSLWSTQETQYF	TGTGCCAGCAGCTCTCTGTGGTCAACCCAAGAGACCCAGTACTTC
TRBJ2-5	.	.	TRBV30	CAWNSGRETQYF	TGTGCCTGGAATTCTGGTAGAGAGACCCAGTACTTC
TRBJ1-5	TRBD1	.	TRBV5-1	CASSWGQGLNQPQHF	TGCGCCAGCAGCTGGGGACAGGGATTAAATCAGCCCCAGCATTTT
TRBJ1-2	.	medium-sized	TRBV19	CASSQGALNYGYTF	TGTGCCAGTAGTCAAGGGGCTCTTAACTATGGCTACACCTTC
TRBJ2-2	TRBD2	.	TRBV27	CASSLRTGLAGWRRTGELFF	TGTGCCAGCAGTCTTCGGACGGGACTAGCGGGATGGCGGAGGACCGGGGAGCTGTTTTTT
TRBJ2-1	TRBD2	.	TRBV7-2	CASSLGTSGVDGWNNEQFF	TGTGCCAGCAGCCTCGGTACTAGCGGCGTGGACGGTTGGAACAATGAGCAGTTCTTC
TRBJ2-1	TRBD1	.	TRBV11-2	CASSLQGGTRREQFF	TGTGCCAGCAGCCTTCAAGGGGGCACCCGGAGGGAGCAGTTCTTC
TRBJ1-2	TRBD1	.	TRBV6-1	CASSELGGATGYTF	TGTGCCAGCAGTGAATTAGGGGGCGCGACGGGCTACACCTTC
TRBJ2-1	TRBD2	.	TRBV9	CATTPGLAHNEQFF	TGTGCCACCACGCCGGGACTAGCACACAATGAGCAGTTCTTC
TRBJ1-2	.	once	TRBV30	CAWSLRFYGYTF	TGTGCCTGGAGTCTCAGGTTCTATGGCTACACCTTC
TRBJ2-2	.	.	TRBV7-6	CASSLGGRVGELFF	TGTGCCAGCAGCTTGGGCGGGCGAGTCGGGGAGCTGTTTTTT
TRBJ2-2	.	.	TRBV7-6	CASSLGGIANTGELFF	TGTGCCAGCAGCTTAGGAGGAATAGCTAACACCGGGGAGCTGTTTTTT
TRBJ2-7	TRBD1	.	TRBV28	CASSSPEARQGYEQYF	TGTGCCAGCAGTTCCCCAGAAGCTCGACAGGGATACGAGCAGTACTTC
TRBJ2-3	.	.	TRBV4-1	CASSLIGGSTDTQYF	TGCGCCAGCAGCCTAATCGGAGGATCCACAGATACGCAGTATTTT
TRBJ1-5	.	.	TRBV12-5	CASGLGFSNQPQHF	TGTGCTAGTGGTTTGGGGTTCAGCAATCAGCCCCAGCATTTT
TRBJ1-2	.	.	TRBV5-1	CASSLAAGYGYTF	TGCGCCAGCAGCTTGGCTGCCGGCTATGGCTACACCTTC
TRBJ2-2	.	.	TRBV5-5	CASSREGAGTGELFF	TGTGCCAGCAGCCGGGAGGGGGCAGGCACCGGGGAGCTGTTTTTT
TRBJ2-7	.	.	TRBV19	CASSGLQGYSYEQYF	TGTGCCAGTAGTGGACTACAGGGGTACTCCTACGAGCAGTACTTC
TRBJ2-3	.	.	TRBV9	CASSAVGWKQYF	TGTGCCAGCAGCGCCGTTGGATGGAAGCAGTATTTT
TRBJ1-2	TRBD1	.	TRBV7-2	CASSLEGTGSYGYTF	TGTGCCAGCAGCTTAGAAGGGACAGGGAGCTATGGCTACACCTTC
TRBJ1-2	.	.	TRBV25-1	CASTPPARNYMAGYTF	TGTGCCAGCACCCCCCCCGCGCGGAACTACATGGCTGGCTACACCTTC
TRBJ2-3	TRBD1	.	TRBV7-2	CASSFSDRVADTQYF	TGTGCCAGCAGCTTCTCGGACAGGGTAGCAGATACGCAGTATTTT
TRBJ2-5	TRBD2	.	TRBV6-4	CASSGGRALRETQYF	TGTGCCAGCAGTGGCGGGAGGGCCCTTCGGGAGACCCAGTACTTC
TRBJ2-3	.	.	TRBV27	CASTRTSTDTQYF	TGTGCCAGCACTCGGACGAGCACAGATACGCAGTATTTT
TRBJ2-3	.	once	TRBV28	CASSPAWGTDTQYF	TGTGCCAGCAGTCCGGCGTGGGGCACAGATACGCAGTATTTT